This TCR beta chain was obtained from a study of spatial heterogeneity in lung cancer. TCRdb reprocessed the 5' RACE reads via MiXCR and lists one record per CDR3 protein. This sample has 8,800 or so distinct CDR3 sequences; around 4.2% occur once, and the top ten carry 15% to 20%. This clonotype has at least ten counts. Since the library was made to target alpha chains, this beta chain is a stray read and its abundance is not meaningful. Time point meaning: blood taken at disease recurrence. Tumor, nontumor lung or frozen PBMC supplied whole RNA that was sequenced unsorted. This receptor was identified in a female donor with early-stage non-small cell lung cancer. The sample was PBMCs, taken at recurrence.

CDR3 sequence reads: CSVSNNEQFF. DNA for the CDR3: TGCAGCGTTTCGAACAATGAGCAGTTCTTC. The rearrangement links TRBV29-1 to TRBJ2-1, with D uncertain. This CDR3 is 10 amino acids long. V lost 5 bases and J lost 5, with 4 bases in between. The germline V gene encodes CDR1 SQVTM and CDR2 ANQGSEA.